One sample yielded the 29 T cell receptor beta chains listed below, sequenced in a study of CD8+CD57+ T cells in acquired aplastic anemia. Profiling of TCR beta VDJ combinations and CDR3 sequences used genomic DNA as template. TCRdb reprocessed the reads via MiXCR and lists one record per CDR3 protein. The sample lists more than 100,000 distinct CDR3 sequences; 48% were seen once. The sample was sorted CD4+, CD8+, or CD8+CD57+ T cells (not recorded which) from PBMCs. These receptors all come from a human donor in good health, serving as a control.

This chain links TRBV10-3 with TRBJ2-7; a possible D gene is TRBD2 (5 bases). V lost 6 bases and J lost 1, with 19 bases in between. The length of the CDR3 is 16 residues. CDR1 is ENHRY, CDR2 SYGVKD, per germline. The CDR3, as DNA: TGTGCCATCAGGACCCAAGGTGGGTCGGGGTCCTACGAGCAGTACTTC. Translation gives CAIRTQGGSGSYEQYF.

In this sample, this clonotype turned up a few times. A clone one base away is much larger, so this may be a read error. The rearrangement joins TRBV4-2 to TRBJ2-1; 10 nucleotides align to TRBD2. Trimming cost V 3 bases and J 9 bases; bases outside gene matches: 11. This CDR3 region has 16 residues. Germline CDR1 is LGHNA and CDR2 is YNFKEQ. CDR3 DNA sequence: TGTGCCAGCAGCCATGCTAAGCGGGGGGGCTGGAGTGAGCAGTTCTTC. It yields the protein CASSHAKRGGWSEQFF.

The sample holds many counts of this clonotype. V and J are TRBV7-2 and TRBJ2-1, with D unresolved. V dropped 0 bases and J dropped 4 bases, with 4 bases sitting between them. Germline assignment: CDR1 SGHTA and CDR2 FQGNSA. The CDR3 length is 13 residues. CDR3 DNA: TGTGCCAGCAGCTTAGCGAAGTACAATGAGCAGTTCTTC. It translates to CASSLAKYNEQFF.

This clonotype was counted at least ten times. This chain uses TRBV5-6 with TRBJ2-7; D gene ambiguous. Germline V gene sequence: CDR1 SGHDT, CDR2 YYEEEE. This CDR3 comprises 11 residues. Between the trimmed V and J ends, which lost 1 base and 6 bases, there was a span of 5 bases. The DNA for the CDR3 is TGTGCCAGCAGCTTGTGGAGCGAGCAGTACTTC. Its protein is CASSLWSEQYF. Complete variable domain (other parts from reference TRBV5-6 and TRBJ2-7): DAGVTQSPTHLIKTRGQQVTLRCSPKSGHDTVSWYQQALGQGPQFIFQYYEEEERQRGNFPDRFSGHQFPNYSSELNVNALLLGDSALYLCASSLWSEQYFGPGTRLTVT.

This chain uses TRBV2 with TRBJ1-2; 10 bases agree with TRBD1. V trimming: 6 bases; J trimming: 8 bases; junction bases outside the gene matches: 9. Germline values: CDR1 SNHLY, CDR2 FYNNEI. This CDR3 contains 14 residues. This CDR3 reads CASSVPGQGFGYTF. In DNA, the CDR3 is TGTGCCAGCAGCGTTCCGGGACAGGGGTTCGGCTACACCTTC. Variable domain in full (rest from reference TRBV2 and TRBJ1-2): EPEVTQTPSHQVTQMGQEVILRCVPISNHLYFYWYRQILGQKVEFLVSFYNNEISEKSEIFDDQFSVERPDGSNFTLKIRSTKLEDSAMYFCASSVPGQGFGYTFGSGTRLTVV.

This clonotype was picked up a small number of times. A read error is possible here, since a much larger clone lies one base away. This chain uses TRBV6-4 with TRBJ2-4; D not resolved. Germline CDR1 MRHNA, CDR2 SNTAGT. Trimming took off 11 bases at V and 7 bases at J, with 21 bases between the two ends. The CDR3 covers 14 residues. In DNA, the CDR3 is TGTGCCGGCATACCACTTATCGCCATCAACATTCAGTACTTC. It is translated as CAGIPLIAINIQYF.

This clonotype has at least ten counts. The chain uses TRBV20-1 and TRBJ2-2; D is possibly TRBD1 (5 bases). CDR3 length: 13 residues. V lost 5 bases and J 2 bases, leaving 9 bases between the germline ends. Germline V CDR1 and CDR2: DFQATT, SNEGSKA (reference sequence). The CDR3 is CSAVDRNTGELFF. In DNA, the CDR3 is TGCAGTGCTGTCGACAGAAACACCGGGGAGCTGTTTTTT.

V gene TRBV19 combines with J gene TRBJ1-3; TRBD1 agrees at 8 bases. This CDR3 contains 15 residues. J was trimmed by 3 bases and V by 8 bases; bases with no gene match: 9. Germline lookup yields CDR1 LNHDA and CDR2 SQIVND (reference sequence). The DNA for the CDR3 is TGTGCCAGTGGAGGACAGGGTAATGGTGGAAACACCATATATTTT. The encoded protein is CASGGQGNGGNTIYF. The whole variable domain, remainder taken from reference TRBV19 and TRBJ1-3, is DGGITQSPKYLFRKEGQNVTLSCEQNLNHDAMYWYRQDPGQGLRLIYYSQIVNDFQKGDIAEGYSVSREKKESFPLTVTSAQKNPTAFYLCASGGQGNGGNTIYFGEGSWLTVV.

In this sample, this clonotype turned up many times. V and J are TRBV20-1 and TRBJ1-2; D is perhaps TRBD1 (6 bases). The CDR3 consists of 13 residues. The germline V gene encodes CDR1 DFQATT and CDR2 SNEGSKA (reference sequence). Trimming cost V 3 bases and J 6 bases, with 14 bases left between them. CDR3 amino acids: CSASVGGGHGYTF. CDR3 coding DNA: TGCAGTGCTAGTGTCGGGGGGGGGCATGGCTACACCTTC.

The V call is TRBV20-1, the J call TRBJ1-2; unclear D gene. V dropped 3 bases and J dropped 7 bases, with 9 bases sitting between them. Germline CDR1 and CDR2: DFQATT and SNEGSKA (reference sequence). This CDR3 is 11 amino acids long. CDR3 sequence: CSASMELGYTF. Written as DNA, the CDR3 is TGCAGTGCTAGTATGGAACTTGGCTACACCTTC.

This clonotype has at least ten counts. The rearrangement links TRBV28 to TRBJ2-5; 11 bases fit TRBD2. Looked up from germline, CDR1 is MDHEN and CDR2 is SYDVKM. V dropped 5 bases and J dropped 9; count of bases not matched to a gene: 8. This CDR3 contains 14 residues. CDR3 in amino acids: CASSLNSGGAAQYF. CDR3 bases: TGTGCCAGCAGTCTCAATAGCGGGGGGGCGGCCCAGTACTTC.

This clonotype was counted only a few times. The chain carries TRBV2 and TRBJ1-6, with D unresolved. Germline assignment: CDR1 SNHLY and CDR2 FYNNEI. V was pared by 3 bases and J by 10 bases, with 7 bases between. This CDR3 contains 12 residues. CDR3 protein: CASSDRLSPLHF. CDR3 DNA: TGTGCCAGCAGTGACAGGCTGTCACCCCTCCACTTT.

This clonotype occurred many times. The chain employs TRBV7-2 and TRBJ1-1, with D unclear. CDR1 is SGHTA, CDR2 FQGNSA, per germline. The CDR3 consists of 14 residues. V was trimmed by 1 base and J by 5 bases, leaving 11 bases between them. CDR3 sequence: CASSLELRRTEAFF. As DNA, the CDR3 is TGTGCCAGCAGCTTAGAGTTGAGGAGGACTGAAGCTTTCTTT.

Comment on this clonotype: Mismatch with germline at one junction end may stem from a read error. This chain uses TRBV18 with TRBJ2-2; D is ambiguous. Germline assignment: CDR1 KGHSH and CDR2 LQKENI. The CDR3 sequence is 13 residues long. The CDR3 sequence is CAGSNQNTGELFF. In nucleotides, the CDR3 is TGTGCCGGCTCAAACCAGAACACCGGGGAGCTGTTTTTT.

This clonotype was detected a few times. The chain links TRBV24-1 to TRBJ2-5; tentatively, D is TRBD2 (5 bases). V shed 4 bases and J shed 2 bases, with 13 bases lying between them. The CDR3 length is 15 residues. Germline V gene sequence: CDR1 KGHDR, CDR2 SFDVKD. The CDR3 DNA follows: TGTGCCACCAGTGAACCTCGGACTGGTCAAGAGACCCAGTACTTC. This codes for CATSEPRTGQETQYF.

The chain combines TRBV7-4 with TRBJ2-7, with TRBD1 matching over 7 bases. There are 11 residues in the CDR3. V dropped 8 bases and J dropped 2; count of bases not matched to a gene: 0. Germline V gene data show CDR1 as SGHVT and CDR2 as SQSDAQ. The CDR3 region has the DNA TGTGCCAGCCAGGGGGCCTACGAGCAGTACTTC. This translates into CASQGAYEQYF.

This chain connects TRBV6-1 to TRBJ1-2; D unclear. The germline V gene has CDR1 MNHNS and CDR2 SASEGT. There are 15 residues in the CDR3. The V end lost 7 bases, the J end lost 2 bases, and 17 bases lay between the germline ends. Written as DNA, the CDR3 is TGTGCCAGCAACTTTCTCCGAGACAAGAACTATGGCTACACCTTC. It is translated as CASNFLRDKNYGYTF.

This rearrangement joins TRBV19 to TRBJ2-7; D ambiguous. The germline V gene has CDR1 LNHDA and CDR2 SQIVND (reference sequence). This CDR3 region has 14 residues. V was shortened by 3 bases and J by 5 bases, with 14 bases between the two germline ends. CDR3 nucleotides: TGTGCCAGTAGTATCCGGTCCAACTCTAACGAGCAGTACTTC. Its protein product is CASSIRSNSNEQYF.

The table lists this clonotype with a few counts. The V call is TRBV25-1, the J call TRBJ2-1, with D possibly TRBD1 on 5 matching bases. Trimming removed 2 bases at V and 9 bases at J, with 8 bases between. Germline values: CDR1 MGHDK, CDR2 SYGVNS. The length of the CDR3 is 12 residues. The DNA for the CDR3 is TGTGCCAGCAGTGAACAGGGTTTTGAGCAGTTCTTC. This codes for CASSEQGFEQFF.

Points on this clonotype: With a much larger clone just one base away, this may be a read error. The chain recombines TRBV12-3 or TRBV12-4 with TRBJ2-2; 8 bases align to TRBD1. The CDR3 totals 14 residues. The CDR3 spells CASRTGARTGELLF. CDR3 DNA: TGTGCCAGCAGGACAGGGGCCCGAACCGGGGAGCTGCTTTTT.

V usage is TRBV6-5 and J usage is TRBJ1-4; TRBD1 might be the D (5 bases). The CDR3 spans 17 residues. V dropped 0 bases and J dropped 7 bases, with 18 bases sitting between them. Germline CDR1 MNHEY, CDR2 SVGAGI. CDR3 DNA: TGTGCCAGCAGTTACTCTAACGAGGGGACGGGCACTGAAAAACTGTTTTTT. Protein sequence: CASSYSNEGTGTEKLFF.

The chain is built from TRBV20-1 and TRBJ1-2; 7 bases match TRBD1. This CDR3 region has 16 residues. Losses at the gene ends were 2 bases for V and 7 bases for J; bases not matched to a gene: 16. Per the germline V gene, CDR1 is DFQATT and CDR2 is SNEGSKA (reference sequence). The CDR3 sequence: CSARKQGMAEWPGYTF. DNA for the CDR3: TGCAGTGCTAGAAAACAGGGGATGGCTGAATGGCCTGGCTACACCTTC.

The chain has TRBV7-3 and TRBJ2-3; a possible D gene is TRBD2 (7 bases). Trimming removed 5 bases at V and 3 bases at J, with 15 bases between. The V gene's germline CDR1 is SGHTA and CDR2 FQGTGA. The length of the CDR3 is 15 residues. In DNA form, the CDR3 reads TGTGCCAGCAGCATGGTCGGGGGGCTTACAGATACGCAGTATTTT. This encodes CASSMVGGLTDTQYF.

The J gene is TRBJ1-1, the V gene TRBV12-3 or TRBV12-4, with a weak D call TRBD1 (5 bases). This CDR3 is built from 15 residues. Between the trimmed V and J ends, which lost 7 bases and 0 bases, there was a span of 15 bases. The CDR3 loop reads CASTSRTSMNTEAFF. The DNA for the CDR3 is TGTGCCAGCACCTCTAGGACAAGCATGAACACTGAAGCTTTCTTT.

This clonotype showed up just a few times. J is TRBJ2-3 and V is TRBV30; D is uncertain. This CDR3 comprises 14 residues. Germline V gene sequence: CDR1 GTSNPN, CDR2 SVGIG (reference sequence). The V and J ends lost 0 bases and 2 bases respectively, with 9 bases between them. The CDR3 loop is CAWSVNYHTDTQYF. CDR3 nucleotide sequence: TGTGCCTGGAGTGTAAACTACCACACAGATACGCAGTATTTT. Supplemented by reference TRBV30 and TRBJ2-3, the full variable domain reads SQTIHQWPATLVQPVGSPLSLECTVEGTSNPNLYWYRQAAGRGLQLLFYSVGIGQISSEVPQNLSASRPQDRQFILSSKKLLLSDSGFYLCAWSVNYHTDTQYFGPGTRLTVL.

The chain joins TRBV11-2 to TRBJ1-1; D is ambiguous. CDR3 length: 12 residues. Germline CDR1 is SGHAT and CDR2 is FQNNGV. Trimming removed 0 bases at V and 10 bases at J, with 9 bases between. For the CDR3, the DNA is TGTGCCAGCAGCTTAGATGGCGGGCCAGCTTTCTTT. It is translated as CASSLDGGPAFF.

The rearrangement uses TRBV15 and TRBJ2-7; 12 bases align to TRBD1. With 2 bases clipped from V and 5 bases from J, the junction kept 7 bases outside the gene matches. Germline-derived CDR1 and CDR2 are LNHNV and YYDKDF (reference sequence). The CDR3 sequence is 16 residues long. CDR3 loop: CATSRLYGTGGDEQYF. DNA for the CDR3: TGTGCCACCAGCAGATTATACGGGACAGGGGGCGACGAGCAGTACTTC.

This clonotype was found many times. The chain is built from TRBV6-1 and TRBJ1-4; TRBD1 matches 8 bases. The trim removed 9 bases at V and 4 bases at J, leaving 10 bases unmatched. Germline V gene data show CDR1 as MNHNS and CDR2 as SASEGT. CDR3 length: 15 residues. CDR3 in DNA: TGTGCCAGTTCAATTGGACAGGGCCTTAATGAAAAACTGTTTTTT. Translating gives CASSIGQGLNEKLFF.

The sample holds many counts of this clonotype. The rearrangement joins TRBV7-3 to TRBJ2-3, with TRBD1 matching over 9 bases. The CDR3 runs 15 residues. With V trimmed by 3 bases and J by 3 bases, 4 bases remained unmatched. CDR1 SGHTA and CDR2 FQGTGA come from the germline V gene. CDR3 loop: CASSFTGTGTDTQYF. The CDR3 bases are TGTGCCAGCAGCTTCACCGGGACAGGGACAGATACGCAGTATTTT.